The T cell receptor beta chain described here comes from a study of identical twins. TCRdb re-analysed the 5' RACE reads in MiXCR, keeping a single row per CDR3 protein. The data show 200,000 to 250,000 distinct CDR3 sequences, around 6.5% seen once. Germline V lookup: CDR1 DFQATT, CDR2 SNEGSKA (reference sequence). This CDR3 contains 16 residues. V trimming: 4 bases; J trimming: 4 bases; junction bases outside the gene matches: 15. The same sample was also studied in work on T cells expressing NK-cell markers. That paper adds: Whether expanded NKG2C+ T cell clones recognized HCMV stayed uncertain.

This chain joins TRBV20-1 and TRBJ2-7; TRBD2 agrees at 8 bases. The sequence came from a young woman in good health. Sequencing was performed on CD8+ T cells sorted from blood. CDR3: CSAIPRFGRGLYEQYF. CDR3 DNA: TGCAGTGCTATCCCTCGGTTCGGGAGGGGTTTGTACGAGCAGTACTTC.